Each of the 2 T cell receptor beta chains below was sequenced from the same sample in a study of CD8 T cell repertoires and HIV-1 epitope variants. Repertoires were generated with immunoSEQ multiplex PCR, while TCRdb's copy carries only in-frame clones and drops some. The table records under 7,500 clones, about 60% of them present only once. No antigens are known for them. The sequenced material came from cultured CD8+ T cells derived from PBMCs. The receptors derive from a male donor with HIV.

The chain uses TRBV5-5 and TRBJ1-1; D is unresolved. CDR1 SGHKS and CDR2 YYEKEE come from the germline V gene (reference sequence). Trimming stripped 0 bases from V and 9 bases from J, with 6 bases between. This CDR3 comprises 11 residues. CDR3: CASSLGWKAFF. As DNA, the CDR3 is TGTGCCAGCAGCTTGGGCTGGAAAGCTTTCTTT.

The chain joins TRBV14 to TRBJ2-1, with unresolved D. V lost 0 bases and J lost 7, with 13 bases in between. The CDR3 consists of 15 residues. Germline CDR1 reads SGHDN; CDR2 reads FVKESK. DNA of the CDR3: TGTGCCAGCAGCCAAGATTTCGACCGTGGGAATGAGCAGTTCTTC. It translates to CASSQDFDRGNEQFF.